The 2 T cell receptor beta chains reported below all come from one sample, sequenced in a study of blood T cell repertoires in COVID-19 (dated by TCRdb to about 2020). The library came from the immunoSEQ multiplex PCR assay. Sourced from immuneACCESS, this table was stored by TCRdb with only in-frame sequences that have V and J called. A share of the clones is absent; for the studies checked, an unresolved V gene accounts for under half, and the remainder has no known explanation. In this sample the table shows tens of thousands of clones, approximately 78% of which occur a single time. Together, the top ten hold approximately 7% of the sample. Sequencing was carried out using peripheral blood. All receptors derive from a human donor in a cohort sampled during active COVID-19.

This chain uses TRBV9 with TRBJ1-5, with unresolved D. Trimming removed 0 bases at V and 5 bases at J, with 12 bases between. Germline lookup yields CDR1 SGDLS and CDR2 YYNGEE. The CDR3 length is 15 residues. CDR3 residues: CASSVGAGSYQPQHF. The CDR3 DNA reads TGTGCCAGCAGCGTAGGGGCAGGATCTTATCAGCCCCAGCATTTT.

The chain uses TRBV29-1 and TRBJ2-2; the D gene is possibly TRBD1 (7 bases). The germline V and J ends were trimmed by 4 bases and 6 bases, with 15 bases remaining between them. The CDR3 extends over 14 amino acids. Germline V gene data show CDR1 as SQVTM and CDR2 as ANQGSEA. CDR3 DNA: TGCAGCGTTGGGTCGACAGGGAGGTCCGGGGAGCTGTTTTTT. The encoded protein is CSVGSTGRSGELFF.